A single sample gave rise to the 2 T cell receptor gamma chains below, sequenced in a study of γδ T cells in repeated Plasmodium falciparum infection. Gammadelta T cells were flow-sorted from PBMC into Vgamma9/Vdelta2+ and Vdelta2-negative populations for bulk analysis. TCRdb reanalysed the multiplex PCR reads with CATT. The sample has tens of thousands of gamma-chain clones, more than 1.4% seen once. Sequenced sample: gamma-delta T cells from blood. The receptors were sampled from a pool of human donors (malaria-infected and uninfected, not separated).

This clone qualifies as medium-sized. The chain has TRGV9 and TRGJ1 or TRGJ2. The CDR3 totals 14 residues. Germline CDR1 and CDR2: GITISATS and ISYDGTV (reference sequence). Trimming cost V 4 bases and J 12 bases; bases outside gene matches: 18. CDR3 nucleotide sequence: TGTGCCTTGTGGGACCAAACGACCTGCGGCAGGAAACTCTTT. It specifies CALWDQTTCGRKLF.

This clone has a count of ten or more. TCRdb's protein for this DNA is that of a much larger clone and differs from the translation at residue 5, likely a read error; the protein shown is the DNA translation. V is TRGV9 and J is TRGJP. The J gene, missing from TCRdb, was assigned here through DNA to germline matching. Trimming cost V 5 bases and J 7 bases; bases outside gene matches: 11. The CDR3 consists of 17 residues. Germline loops: CDR1 GITISATS, CDR2 ISYDGTV (reference sequence). For the CDR3, the DNA is TGTGCCTTGTGGGGGGAACGTCTGGAGTTGGGCAAAAAAATCAAGGTATTT. Protein: CALWGERLELGKKIKVF.